What follows are 22 T cell receptor beta chains derived from one specimen sequenced in a study of cytotoxic CD8 clonotypes in ibrutinib-treated CLL. Method: immunoSEQ multiplex PCR; TCRdb's copy keeps in-frame clones and lacks some. The sample gives some 76,000 clones, over 80% of which show up once; about two fifths is in the top ten. The starting material was PBMCs, obtained after 24 months of ibrutinib treatment. The source of these receptors is a human donor with chronic lymphocytic leukemia.

The table lists this clone with a few counts. V and J are TRBV4-3 and TRBJ1-2; D is perhaps TRBD1 (5 bases). CDR1 is LGHNA, CDR2 YSLEER, per germline. This CDR3 has 16 amino acids. V was cut by 0 bases and J by 6 bases, with 17 bases left in between. CDR3 coding DNA: TGCGCCAGCAGCCAAGACTTGAGAAGGGGAACGGATGGCTACACCTTC. It is translated as CASSQDLRRGTDGYTF.

The chain joins TRBV19 to TRBJ1-5; D remains ambiguous. The germline V and J ends were trimmed by 1 base and 2 bases, with 6 bases remaining between them. The CDR3 spans 14 residues. Looked up from germline, CDR1 is LNHDA and CDR2 is SQIVND (reference sequence). The CDR3: CASSIVLGNQPQHF. The DNA of the CDR3 is TGTGCCAGTAGTATAGTCTTAGGCAATCAGCCCCAGCATTTT.

The chain recombines TRBV15 with TRBJ1-3; tentatively, D is TRBD1 (5 bases). The V gene lost 6 bases and the J gene lost 9 bases, with 18 bases spanning the gap. Per germline, CDR1 LNHNV and CDR2 YYDKDF (reference sequence). The CDR3 contains 14 residues. CDR3 DNA: TGTGCCACCAGAGCGGCAGGGACGGAGGGCACCATATATTTT. This sequence encodes CATRAAGTEGTIYF.

In its sample, this clone was seen a few times. The chain combines TRBV9 with TRBJ1-3, with D possibly TRBD1 on 5 matching bases. This CDR3 comprises 15 residues. Germline values: CDR1 SGDLS, CDR2 YYNGEE. Trimming took 1 base from V and 2 from J, leaving 10 bases between them. The CDR3 is CASSVLGGAGNTIYF. DNA for the CDR3: TGTGCCAGCAGCGTACTTGGGGGGGCTGGAAACACCATATATTTT.

In its sample, this clone was seen a few times. This CDR3 reads CASIGTGTYNEQFF. CDR3 bases: TGTGCCAGCATCGGGACAGGGACCTACAATGAGCAGTTCTTC. This chain joins TRBV6-1 and TRBJ2-1; 9 bases agree with TRBD1. The trim removed 7 bases at V and 2 bases at J, leaving 3 bases unmatched. CDR1 is MNHNS, CDR2 SASEGT, per germline. The CDR3 spans 14 residues.

The chain combines TRBV9 with TRBJ2-7, with TRBD2 matching over 9 bases. This CDR3 comprises 17 residues. V was pared by 4 bases and J by 3 bases, with 14 bases of the junction left unmatched. CDR1 is SGDLS and CDR2 is YYNGEE in the germline V gene. CDR3 coding DNA: TGTGCCAGCAGCTTAGGTCGAAAGACTAGCGGCCTCTACGAGCAGTACTTC. This codes for CASSLGRKTSGLYEQYF.

This clone was seen a single time. The chain combines TRBV5-1 with TRBJ1-2, with 9 bases aligning to TRBD1. The CDR3 is made up of 14 amino acids. Germline assignment: CDR1 SGHRS and CDR2 YFSETQ. V lost 4 bases to trimming and J lost 3 bases; unmatched junction nucleotides: 4. The CDR3 DNA reads as TGCGCCAGCAGCACGGGACAGGGTCACTATGGCTACACCTTC. Residues: CASSTGQGHYGYTF.

The chain is built from TRBV9 and TRBJ1-2; TRBD1 aligns across 9 bases. With 0 bases clipped from V and 5 bases from J, the junction kept 5 bases outside the gene matches. Germline V CDR1 and CDR2: SGDLS, YYNGEE. The CDR3 totals 15 residues. CDR3 coding DNA: TGTGCCAGCAGCGTAGGGGACAGGGAGAATTATGGCTACACCTTC. This encodes CASSVGDRENYGYTF.

Written as DNA, the CDR3 is TGTGCCAGCATCCCGACAGGGGAGAACACTGAAGCTTTCTTT. Protein product: CASIPTGENTEAFF. The chain employs TRBV28 and TRBJ1-1, with 8 bases that match TRBD1. Losses at the gene ends were 7 bases for V and 1 base for J; bases not matched to a gene: 5. The CDR3 length is 14 residues. Germline V CDR1 and CDR2: MDHEN, SYDVKM.

This chain uses TRBV6-1 with TRBJ1-4; D remains unclear. CDR1 and CDR2 from the germline V gene are MNHNS and SASEGT. The CDR3 runs to 12 residues. Trimming removed 6 bases at V and 4 bases at J, with 6 bases between. CDR3 nucleotide sequence: TGTGCCAGCAGCTCGGGTAATGAAAAACTGTTTTTT. Translating it yields CASSSGNEKLFF.

The genes are TRBV5-1 and TRBJ2-7; D may be TRBD2 (7 bases). The V gene lost 1 base and the J gene lost 2 bases, with 13 bases spanning the gap. CDR3 length: 15 amino acids. Germline V lookup: CDR1 SGHRS, CDR2 YFSETQ. Here the CDR3 reads CASSLWEGQTYEQYF. The CDR3 DNA reads as TGCGCCAGCAGCTTGTGGGAGGGACAAACCTACGAGCAGTACTTC.

The V call is TRBV19, the J call TRBJ1-5, with a weak D call TRBD1 (5 bases). Germline CDR1 is LNHDA and CDR2 is SQIVND (reference sequence). The CDR3 covers 15 residues. V was shortened by 5 bases and J by 1 base, with 12 bases between the two germline ends. In DNA form, the CDR3 reads TGTGCCAGTAGTCCTCAGGGTCGAAGCAATCAGCCCCAGCATTTT. Translation gives CASSPQGRSNQPQHF.

The V call is TRBV4-3, the J call TRBJ2-7, with 8 bases lining up with TRBD1. The CDR3 sequence is 15 residues long. Germline V gene sequence: CDR1 LGHNA, CDR2 YSLEER. Trimming took 0 bases from V and 2 from J; bases not matched to a gene: 3. The CDR3 DNA reads as TGCGCCAGCAGCCAAGAGGCAGGGGGCCCCTACGAGCAGTACTTC. This translates into CASSQEAGGPYEQYF.

The chain uses TRBV2 and TRBJ2-3; D remains ambiguous. V gave up 6 bases and J gave up 3 bases, with 13 bases separating them. This CDR3 is 14 amino acids long. Germline CDR1 and CDR2: SNHLY and FYNNEI. The CDR3 region is CASRDGRVTDTQYF. CDR3 nucleotides: TGTGCCAGCAGGGACGGTAGAGTAACAGATACGCAGTATTTT.

The chain combines TRBV5-1 with TRBJ2-1, with D perhaps TRBD1 (5 bases). The V end was cut by 0 bases, the J end by 6 bases, with 16 bases between. The CDR3 contains 16 residues. From germline, CDR1 is SGHRS and CDR2 YFSETQ. Written as DNA, the CDR3 is TGCGCCAGCAGCTTGGCCGTTAATCAGGGTGGCAATGAGCAGTTCTTC. It translates to CASSLAVNQGGNEQFF.

The chain links TRBV19 to TRBJ2-3; 9 nucleotides line up with TRBD2. V lost 3 bases and J lost 3; bases outside the gene matches: 4. Germline CDR1 is LNHDA and CDR2 is SQIVND (reference sequence). This CDR3 region has 15 residues. DNA for the CDR3: TGTGCCAGTAGTATTGGGACTAGCATGACAGATACGCAGTATTTT. This gives the protein CASSIGTSMTDTQYF.

The V gene is TRBV30, the J gene TRBJ1-5; D is possibly TRBD1 (5 bases). CDR3 length: 14 amino acids. CDR1 and CDR2 from the germline V gene are GTSNPN and SVGIG (reference sequence). V was clipped by 5 bases and J by 5 bases, with 16 bases between them. The CDR3 protein is CAWGLGVSDQPQHF. Here the CDR3 DNA reads TGTGCCTGGGGCCTAGGGGTTAGTGATCAGCCCCAGCATTTT.

The chain carries TRBV6-5 and TRBJ1-1; D uncertain. Germline CDR1 MNHEY, CDR2 SVGAGI. Trimming removed 9 bases at V and 5 bases at J, with 16 bases between. The CDR3 spans 13 residues. The CDR3 region is CASGGQGLTEAFF. DNA for the CDR3: TGTGCCAGTGGTGGTCAAGGTTTAACTGAAGCTTTCTTT.

This clone showed up just a few times. The rearrangement joins TRBV5-1 to TRBJ1-1, with D unresolved. V lost 0 bases to trimming and J lost 6 bases, with 18 bases between them. Germline CDR1 reads SGHRS; CDR2 reads YFSETQ. The CDR3 is 16 residues long. Here the CDR3 DNA reads TGCGCCAGCAGCTTGGGGCCGAACCCCAAGTCCGCTGAAGCTTTCTTT. Amino acids: CASSLGPNPKSAEAFF. Combining the CDR3 with reference TRBV5-1 and TRBJ1-1 gives the whole variable domain KAGVTQTPRYLIKTRGQQVTLSCSPISGHRSVSWYQQTPGQGLQFLFEYFSETQRNKGNFPGRFSGRQFSNSRSEMNVSTLELGDSALYLCASSLGPNPKSAEAFFGQGTRLTVV.

The rearrangement links TRBV6-1 to TRBJ2-7; 13 positions match TRBD2. Germline trimming cut 4 bases from V and 6 bases from J; bases unmatched to any gene: 15. The germline gives CDR1 MNHNS, CDR2 SASEGT. The CDR3 is made up of 18 amino acids. This CDR3 is CASSALTSGRFQLGEQYF. CDR3 nucleotide sequence: TGTGCCAGCAGTGCCTTGACTAGCGGGAGGTTCCAACTGGGCGAGCAGTACTTC.

The chain links TRBV7-3 to TRBJ1-1, with 8 bases aligning to TRBD1. Unmatched junction bases numbered 12, after V lost 5 bases and J lost 10 bases. The CDR3 covers 14 residues. In germline, CDR1 is SGHTA, CDR2 FQGTGA. CDR3 DNA sequence: TGTGCCAGCAGCGAATACGGGACAGGAGCCCCAGCTTTCTTT. Amino acid sequence: CASSEYGTGAPAFF.

The V and J genes are TRBV30 and TRBJ2-1; 7 bases are a match to TRBD1. After removal of 1 base from V and 7 bases from J, the junction contained 10 bases not matched to a gene. This CDR3 spans 15 amino acids. The germline CDR1 and CDR2 sequences are GTSNPN and SVGIG (reference sequence). The CDR3 DNA reads as TGTGCCTGGAGTGGTCGGGACAGCAATCATAATGAGCAGTTCTTC. Its protein product is CAWSGRDSNHNEQFF. Supplemented by reference TRBV30 and TRBJ2-1, the full variable domain reads SQTIHQWPATLVQPVGSPLSLECTVEGTSNPNLYWYRQAAGRGLQLLFYSVGIGQISSEVPQNLSASRPQDRQFILSSKKLLLSDSGFYLCAWSGRDSNHNEQFFGPGTRLTVL.